This TCR beta chain was sequenced during a study of T cell changes during pregnancy in multiple sclerosis. Only in-frame clones appear in the TCRdb table, and some are missing; sequencing was by immunoSEQ multiplex PCR. The table records tens of thousands of clones, around 91% of them present only once. CDR1 is SGHAT and CDR2 is FQNNGV in the germline V gene. The CDR3 runs to 15 residues. The germline V and J ends were trimmed by 1 base and 1 base, with 8 bases remaining between them. Concerning this clone itself: This sample also contains other DNA sequences that code for the same CDR3.

This TCR came from a female donor with multiple sclerosis, enrolled in a pregnancy study. This chain uses TRBV11-2 with TRBJ2-1, with D unclear. The sequencing used peripheral blood, collected after pregnancy. The CDR3 protein is CASSLGAGSYNEQFF. The CDR3 nucleotides are TGTGCCAGCAGCTTAGGGGCAGGATCCTACAATGAGCAGTTCTTC.